The entry that follows covers one TCR beta chain sequence. This entry comes from a study of blood T cell repertoires in COVID-19. Study as a whole: The United States, Italy and Spain were the sources of the acute and convalescent COVID-19 samples. PBMCs, B-cell-depleted T cells, or T cells were the source of the cDNA or gDNA that made up the material.

Authors' data handling: Amplifying reference gene primers gave estimates of nucleated cell counts. The assay was immunoSEQ multiplex PCR, and TCRdb's table has in-frame clones only and misses some. That table supplies the V and J calls and clone size; D and trimming were determined from the DNA. The sample consists of approximately 110,000 clones, more than 75% of them appearing once. From germline, CDR1 is KGHSH and CDR2 LQKENI. V was clipped by 6 bases and J by 2 bases, with 5 bases between them. CDR3 length equals 12 residues. The sample comprised peripheral blood. This sequence joins TRBV18 and TRBJ1-5; D unclear. The sequence derives from a human donor in a cohort sampled during active COVID-19. In DNA form, the CDR3 reads TGTGCCAGCTCCGGGGGCAATCAGCCCCAGCATTTT. Its translation: CASSGGNQPQHF.